These 19 T cell receptor beta chains came from one sample sequenced in a study of blood T cell repertoires in COVID-19. TCRdb's table, derived via immunoSEQ multiplex PCR, lists solely in-frame clones and lacks some. The sample has over 65,000 clones; 60% to 80% are singletons. Sequenced input: peripheral blood. These receptors were obtained from a man between 60 and 70 years old with COVID-19, enrolled during active disease.

The V call is TRBV27, the J call TRBJ2-7; D perhaps matches TRBD2 (6 bases). The CDR3 totals 13 residues. Germline V CDR1 and CDR2: MNHEY, SMNVEV (reference sequence). Trimming stripped 8 bases from V and 0 bases from J, with 11 bases between. DNA of the CDR3: TGTGCCAGCGCCCGGAGGGGCTCCTACGAGCAGTACTTC. It codes for CASARRGSYEQYF.

The rearrangement uses TRBV5-6 and TRBJ2-7, with D maybe TRBD1 (8 bases). There are 17 residues in the CDR3. Germline V gene sequence: CDR1 SGHDT, CDR2 YYEEEE. Trimming took off 3 bases at V and 2 bases at J, with 21 bases between the two ends. CDR3 sequence: CASSSGRTGLSPYEQYF. The CDR3 bases are TGTGCCAGCAGCTCCGGGAGGACAGGGCTCTCCCCCTACGAGCAGTACTTC.

This clone has more than one count but fewer than ten. This chain uses TRBV20-1 with TRBJ2-7, with D tentatively TRBD1 (5 bases). The CDR3 is 11 residues long. Germline V lookup: CDR1 DFQATT, CDR2 SNEGSKA (reference sequence). V lost 7 bases, J lost 5 bases, and 12 bases lay in between. The CDR3 region has the DNA TGCAGTGTCCAGGGTGGCCACGAGCAGTACTTC. Protein product: CSVQGGHEQYF.

A few counts support this clone. This chain joins TRBV29-1 and TRBJ2-6, with 9 bases identical to TRBD1. Germline V gene data show CDR1 as SQVTM and CDR2 as ANQGSEA. CDR3 size: 12 residues. Trimming cost V 6 bases and J 11 bases; bases outside gene matches: 5. CDR3 sequence: CSVSRDRDVLTF. Written as DNA, the CDR3 is TGCAGCGTCAGCCGGGACAGGGACGTCCTGACTTTC.

The gene calls are TRBV5-1 and TRBJ2-2, with a possible D match to TRBD2 (6 bases). V lost 3 bases to trimming and J lost 0 bases, with 12 bases between them. Germline V CDR1 and CDR2: SGHRS, YFSETQ. The CDR3 has 16 residues. The CDR3 loop reads CASSSNLASNTGELFF. The CDR3 DNA sequence: TGCGCCAGCAGCTCGAATCTAGCGTCGAACACCGGGGAGCTGTTTTTT.

This clone was picked up a small number of times. CDR3 in amino acids: CASSRTVQETQYF. The DNA of the CDR3 is TGTGCCAGCAGCCGGACAGTTCAAGAGACCCAGTACTTC. The chain links TRBV7-2 to TRBJ2-5; D possibly corresponds to TRBD1 (6 bases). This CDR3 comprises 13 residues. Germline V gene lookup returns CDR1 SGHTA and CDR2 FQGNSA. V dropped 5 bases and J dropped 2 bases, with 9 bases sitting between them.

CDR3 loop: CASSLLAGGRTDTQYF. The CDR3 DNA reads TGTGCCAGCAGCCTGTTAGCGGGAGGACGCACAGATACGCAGTATTTT. The chain couples TRBV7-3 to TRBJ2-3; 10 bases match TRBD2. The CDR3 is 16 amino acids. The V and J ends lost 5 bases and 1 base, in that order; junction bases with no gene match: 6. Germline CDR1 SGHTA, CDR2 FQGTGA. Together with reference TRBV7-3 and TRBJ2-3, the CDR3 gives the full variable domain: GAGVSQTPSNKVTEKGKYVELRCDPISGHTALYWYRQSLGQGPEFLIYFQGTGAADDSGLPNDRFFAVRPEGSVSTLKIQRTERGDSAVYLCASSLLAGGRTDTQYFGPGTRLTVL.

V gene TRBV25-1 combines with J gene TRBJ2-3; 9 nucleotides line up with TRBD2. V was pared by 3 bases and J by 2 bases, with 9 bases of the junction left unmatched. This CDR3 has 17 residues. Germline CDR1 is MGHDK and CDR2 is SYGVNS. CDR3 nucleotides: TGTGCCAGCAGTGATTCCCGACTAGCGGTGTACACAGATACGCAGTATTTT. This translates into CASSDSRLAVYTDTQYF.

The chain is built from TRBV11-3 and TRBJ1-1, with D possibly TRBD1 on 5 matching bases. The germline V gene has CDR1 SGHNT and CDR2 YENEEA. Deletions cut 5 bases from V and 4 bases from J, with 11 bases between. This CDR3 comprises 13 residues. CDR3 nucleotides: TGTGCCAGCAGCCCCCCGGGGGTCACTGAAGCTTTCTTT. The encoded protein is CASSPPGVTEAFF.

The rearrangement links TRBV29-1 to TRBJ1-1; D uncertain. V lost 4 bases to trimming and J lost 6 bases, with 12 bases between them. Germline V lookup: CDR1 SQVTM, CDR2 ANQGSEA. The CDR3 runs 12 residues. CDR3: CSVAPGWAEAFF. In DNA form, the CDR3 reads TGCAGCGTTGCACCGGGGTGGGCTGAAGCTTTCTTT.

V gene TRBV7-2 combines with J gene TRBJ2-7; 10 bases match TRBD2. Germline CDR1 is SGHTA and CDR2 is FQGNSA. The CDR3 covers 16 residues. With V trimmed by 3 bases and J by 5 bases, 10 bases remained unmatched. The DNA of the CDR3 is TGTGCCAGCAGCTTGGAAAGCGGGGGGGCCGTAAACGAGCAGTACTTC. Amino acid sequence: CASSLESGGAVNEQYF. Filled out from reference TRBV7-2 and TRBJ2-7, the complete variable domain reads GAGVSQSPSNKVTEKGKDVELRCDPISGHTALYWYRQSLGQGLEFLIYFQGNSAPDKSGLPSDRFSAERTGGSVSTLTIQRTQQEDSAVYLCASSLESGGAVNEQYFGPGTRLTVT.

The V gene is TRBV6-5, the J gene TRBJ1-1, with D tentatively TRBD1 (5 bases). Germline V gives CDR1 MNHEY, CDR2 SVGAGI. V was clipped by 7 bases and J by 6 bases, with 18 bases between them. This CDR3 spans 14 amino acids. The CDR3 bases are TGTGCCAGCACCGAACGGGGGTTCAGGTCTGAAGCTTTCTTT. Translated, it gives CASTERGFRSEAFF.

The rearrangement joins TRBV4-1 to TRBJ2-3, with 8 bases that match TRBD2. The CDR3 is made up of 14 amino acids. J gave up 4 bases and V 10 bases, and 10 bases lay outside the gene matches. Germline CDR1 is MGHRA and CDR2 is YSYEKL. CDR3 sequence (DNA): TGCGCCACCGAGGCGGGGGGTGGGGCAGATACGCAGTATTTT. It encodes CATEAGGGADTQYF.

This clone has a handful of counts. The chain links TRBV20-1 to TRBJ2-7; weak D call: TRBD1 (6 bases). The CDR3 runs 16 residues. Trimming cost V 3 bases and J 3 bases, with 21 bases left between them. Germline-derived CDR1 and CDR2 are DFQATT and SNEGSKA (reference sequence). Here the CDR3 reads CSASLTRGTSSYEQYF. CDR3 coding DNA: TGCAGTGCTAGTCTTACCAGGGGTACGAGTAGCTACGAGCAGTACTTC.

The V gene is TRBV29-1, the J gene TRBJ2-2, with 12 bases fitting TRBD1. Germline CDR1 is SQVTM and CDR2 is ANQGSEA. CDR3 length: 15 amino acids. V trimming: 7 bases; J trimming: 9 bases; junction bases outside the gene matches: 12. CDR3 nucleotide sequence: TGCAGCGCCCGCGAGGGACAGGGGGCGATCAGGGAGCTGTTTTTT. Translated: CSAREGQGAIRELFF.

This clone was picked up one time. The chain uses TRBV7-2 and TRBJ1-5; 7 bases fit TRBD1. This CDR3 is built from 15 residues. Looked up from germline, CDR1 is SGHTA and CDR2 is FQGNSA. V shed 4 bases, J shed 15 bases, and the junction held 18 bases outside the gene matches. The CDR3 DNA is TGTGCCAGCAGCTCACGGGGGACAGTTTCCTTTTATCGGCATTTT. Amino acids: CASSSRGTVSFYRHF.

The genes are TRBV5-6 and TRBJ1-1, with TRBD1 matching 9 bases. Looked up from germline, CDR1 is SGHDT and CDR2 is YYEEEE. This CDR3 spans 11 amino acids. The V gene end was trimmed by 4 bases and the J gene end by 12 bases; junction bases not matched to a gene: 4. This CDR3 is CASSAQGATFF. In DNA form, the CDR3 reads TGTGCCAGCAGCGCACAGGGGGCGACTTTCTTT. Combining the CDR3 with reference TRBV5-6 and TRBJ1-1 gives the whole variable domain DAGVTQSPTHLIKTRGQQVTLRCSPKSGHDTVSWYQQALGQGPQFIFQYYEEEERQRGNFPDRFSGHQFPNYSSELNVNALLLGDSALYLCASSAQGATFFGQGTRLTVV.

The chain has TRBV3-1 (or the pseudogene TRBV3-2) and TRBJ1-3; D is unresolved. Germline CDR1 and CDR2: LGHDT and YNNKEL (reference sequence). This CDR3 has 15 amino acids. V shed 0 bases and J shed 4 bases, with 10 bases lying between them. This chain's CDR3 is CASSQDQVGGNTIYF. The CDR3 DNA follows: TGTGCCAGCAGCCAAGATCAGGTGGGCGGAAACACCATATATTTT.

The chain joins TRBV7-3 to TRBJ2-3; no reliable D call. The germline V and J ends were trimmed by 8 bases and 6 bases, with 9 bases remaining between them. Germline lookup yields CDR1 SGHTA and CDR2 FQGTGA. There are 11 residues in the CDR3. The CDR3 loop reads CASGSGDTQYF. CDR3 in DNA: TGTGCCAGCGGTTCCGGGGATACGCAGTATTTT.